This T cell receptor (beta chain) appears in the sequencing data of a study of regulatory T cells in long-lasting Graves disease. Sample time point: persistent/refractory GD, antithyroid drugs over 5 years with positive TRAb. PBMCs were the source of the RNA used for TCR sequencing. Both iRepertoire HTBI primers and Arm-PCR of CDR3 regions were used to build the TCR beta libraries. TCRdb re-analysed the multiplex PCR reads in MiXCR, keeping a single row per CDR3 protein. The sample lists around 400,000 distinct CDR3 sequences; 23% were seen once. V lost 4 bases and J lost 9, with 10 bases in between. The CDR3 is made up of 12 amino acids. CDR1 and CDR2 (germline): SGHTA, FQGNSA.

The genes are TRBV7-2 and TRBJ2-1; tentatively, D is TRBD1 (5 bases). The TCR originated in a female donor with Graves disease. The sample here was peripheral blood mononuclear cells (PBMCs), taken when the disease was refractory, from a patient treated with antithyroid drugs. DNA of the CDR3: TGTGCCAGCAGCTCACAACAGGCTGAGCAGTTCTTC. Its protein is CASSSQQAEQFF.